The clone carrying this T cell receptor beta chain was counted at least ten times. Its specificity is unknown. A single base separates this from a much larger clone, so it may be a read error. TCR beta CDR3 was amplified from genomic DNA by two-round multiplex PCR. Each TRBV and TRBJ gene had its own primer in the first PCR round. The second PCR round used universal primers. Using its own MiXCR run on the multiplex PCR reads, TCRdb lists one record per CDR3 protein. The top ten hold around 35% of the sample, which has approximately 28,000 distinct CDR3 sequences, about 30% seen once. The sample originates from a study of prognosis after radiotherapy for stage I lung cancer. About the study: The tumors were adenocarcinoma in around 11 patients (squamous cell carcinoma in more than five).

Overall study findings and caveats: After stereotactic body radiation therapy, patients with later distant metastases showed lower Shannon entropy.

The TCR originated in a donor over 45 with non-small cell lung cancer. The material sequenced was PBMCs, taken before or after stereotactic body radiation therapy (not recorded which).

CDR3 sequence reads: CAGSLGRGMDGYTF. DNA of the CDR3: TGCGCCGGCAGCTTGGGCAGGGGTATGGATGGCTACACCTTC. The J gene is TRBJ1-2, the V gene TRBV5-1, with D possibly matching TRBD1 (6 bases). Germline V gene lookup returns CDR1 SGHRS and CDR2 YFSETQ. CDR3 length equals 14 residues.